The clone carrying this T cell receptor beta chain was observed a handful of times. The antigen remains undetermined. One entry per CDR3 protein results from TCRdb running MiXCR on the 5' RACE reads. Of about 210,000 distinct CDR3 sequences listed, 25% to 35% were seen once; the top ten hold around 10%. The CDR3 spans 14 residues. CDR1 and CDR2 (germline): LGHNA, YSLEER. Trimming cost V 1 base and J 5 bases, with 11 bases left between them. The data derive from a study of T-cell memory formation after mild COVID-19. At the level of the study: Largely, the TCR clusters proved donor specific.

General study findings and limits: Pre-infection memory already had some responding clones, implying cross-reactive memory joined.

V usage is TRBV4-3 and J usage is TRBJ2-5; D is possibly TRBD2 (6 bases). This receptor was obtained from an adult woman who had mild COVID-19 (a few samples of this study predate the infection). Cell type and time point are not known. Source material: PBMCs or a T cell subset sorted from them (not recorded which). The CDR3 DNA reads TGCGCCAGCAGCCAAGGCGGGACTCTGGAGACCCAGTACTTC. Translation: CASSQGGTLETQYF.